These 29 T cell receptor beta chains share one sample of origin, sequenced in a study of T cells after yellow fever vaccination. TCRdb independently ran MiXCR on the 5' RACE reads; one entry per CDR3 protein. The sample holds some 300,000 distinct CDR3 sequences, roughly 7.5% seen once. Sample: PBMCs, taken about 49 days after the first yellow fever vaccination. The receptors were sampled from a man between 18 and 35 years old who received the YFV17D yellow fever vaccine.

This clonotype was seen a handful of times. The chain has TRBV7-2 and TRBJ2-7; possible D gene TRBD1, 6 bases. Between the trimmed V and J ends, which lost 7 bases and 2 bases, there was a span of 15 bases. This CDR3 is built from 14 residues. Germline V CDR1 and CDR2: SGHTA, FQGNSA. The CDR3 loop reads CASKSGDRPYEQYF. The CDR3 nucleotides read TGTGCCAGCAAGTCAGGGGATCGCCCCTACGAGCAGTACTTC.

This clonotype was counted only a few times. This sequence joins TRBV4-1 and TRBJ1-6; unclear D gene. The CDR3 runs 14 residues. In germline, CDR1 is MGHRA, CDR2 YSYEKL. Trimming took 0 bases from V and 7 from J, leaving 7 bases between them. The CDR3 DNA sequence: TGCGCCAGCAGCCAAGATCCCATGAATTCACCCCTCCACTTT. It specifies CASSQDPMNSPLHF.

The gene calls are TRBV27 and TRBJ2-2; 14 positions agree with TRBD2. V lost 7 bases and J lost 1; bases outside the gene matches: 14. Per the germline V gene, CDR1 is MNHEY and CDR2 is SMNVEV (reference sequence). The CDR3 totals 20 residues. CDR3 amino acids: CASTPWDGLAGGQNTGELFF. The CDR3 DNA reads TGTGCCAGCACCCCTTGGGATGGACTAGCGGGGGGTCAGAACACCGGGGAGCTGTTTTTT.

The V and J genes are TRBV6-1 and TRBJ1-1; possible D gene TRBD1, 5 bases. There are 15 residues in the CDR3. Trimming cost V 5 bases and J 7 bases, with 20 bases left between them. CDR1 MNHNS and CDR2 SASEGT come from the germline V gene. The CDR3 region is CASSPGHATEGEAFF. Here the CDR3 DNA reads TGTGCCAGCAGTCCCGGACATGCTACGGAGGGTGAAGCTTTCTTT.

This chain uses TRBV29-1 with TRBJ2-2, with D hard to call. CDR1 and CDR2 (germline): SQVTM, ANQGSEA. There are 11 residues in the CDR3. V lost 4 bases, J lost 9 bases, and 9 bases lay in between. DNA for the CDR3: TGCAGCGTTGTGGTTTTCCGGGAGCTGTTTTTT. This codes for CSVVVFRELFF.

Here the CDR3 reads CASSRMGFGYTF. In DNA form, the CDR3 reads TGTGCCAGCAGCCGGATGGGTTTTGGCTACACCTTC. This chain connects TRBV7-2 to TRBJ1-2; D not certain. Per the germline V gene, CDR1 is SGHTA and CDR2 is FQGNSA. V gave up 5 bases and J gave up 7 bases, with 11 bases separating them. CDR3 length: 12 residues.

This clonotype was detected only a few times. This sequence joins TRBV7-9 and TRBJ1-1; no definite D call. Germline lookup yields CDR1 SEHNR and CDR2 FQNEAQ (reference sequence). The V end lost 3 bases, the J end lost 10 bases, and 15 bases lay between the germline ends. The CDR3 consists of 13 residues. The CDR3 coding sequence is TGTGCCAGCAGCTTGAAGTTGGACCGTCGAGCTTTCTTT. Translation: CASSLKLDRRAFF.

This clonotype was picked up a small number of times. CDR3 sequence: CASSYLDKPNSGNTIYF. In DNA form, the CDR3 reads TGTGCCAGCAGCTACCTCGACAAGCCTAACTCTGGAAACACCATATATTTT. This chain connects TRBV7-9 to TRBJ1-3; D is unresolved. Looked up from germline, CDR1 is SEHNR and CDR2 is FQNEAQ (reference sequence). V was pared by 4 bases and J by 0 bases, with 16 bases between. The CDR3 covers 17 residues.

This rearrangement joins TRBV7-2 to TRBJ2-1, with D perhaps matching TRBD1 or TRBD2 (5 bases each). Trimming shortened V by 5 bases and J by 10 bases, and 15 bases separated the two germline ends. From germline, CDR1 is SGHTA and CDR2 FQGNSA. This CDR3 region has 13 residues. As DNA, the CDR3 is TGTGCCAGCAGCCGGGACCGCCAGAGCGAGCAGTTCTTC. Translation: CASSRDRQSEQFF.

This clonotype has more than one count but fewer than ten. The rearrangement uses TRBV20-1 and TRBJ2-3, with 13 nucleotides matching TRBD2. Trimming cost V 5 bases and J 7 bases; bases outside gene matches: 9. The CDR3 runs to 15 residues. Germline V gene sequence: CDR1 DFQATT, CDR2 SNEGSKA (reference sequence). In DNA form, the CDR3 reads TGCAGTGCTGGGACTAGCGGGGATCTGCAAAATACGCAGTATTTT. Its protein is CSAGTSGDLQNTQYF.

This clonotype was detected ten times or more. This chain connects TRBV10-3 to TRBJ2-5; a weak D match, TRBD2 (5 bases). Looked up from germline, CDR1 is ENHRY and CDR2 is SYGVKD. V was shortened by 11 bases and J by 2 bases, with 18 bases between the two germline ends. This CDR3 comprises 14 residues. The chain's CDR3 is CAPRGAEPQETQYF. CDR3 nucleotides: TGTGCCCCCCGGGGAGCGGAGCCACAAGAGACCCAGTACTTC.

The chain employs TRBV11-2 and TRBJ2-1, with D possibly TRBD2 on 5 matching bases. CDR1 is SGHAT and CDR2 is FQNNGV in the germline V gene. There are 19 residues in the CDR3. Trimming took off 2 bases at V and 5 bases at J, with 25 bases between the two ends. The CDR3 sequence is CASSLRAADNHLRNNEQFF. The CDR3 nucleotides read TGTGCCAGCAGCTTAAGAGCGGCAGATAACCACCTCAGGAACAATGAGCAGTTCTTC.

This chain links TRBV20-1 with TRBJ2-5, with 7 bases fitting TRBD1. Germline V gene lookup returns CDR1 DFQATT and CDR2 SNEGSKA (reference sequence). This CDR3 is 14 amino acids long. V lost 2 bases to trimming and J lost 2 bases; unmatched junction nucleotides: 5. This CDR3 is CSARLGQNQETQYF. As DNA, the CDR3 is TGCAGTGCTAGACTGGGACAGAATCAAGAGACCCAGTACTTC.

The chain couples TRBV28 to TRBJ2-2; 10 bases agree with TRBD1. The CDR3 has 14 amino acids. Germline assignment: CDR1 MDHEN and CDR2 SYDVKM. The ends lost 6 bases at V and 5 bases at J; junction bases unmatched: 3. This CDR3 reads CASRTGQGTGELFF. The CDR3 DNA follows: TGTGCCAGCAGAACGGGACAGGGGACCGGGGAGCTGTTTTTT.

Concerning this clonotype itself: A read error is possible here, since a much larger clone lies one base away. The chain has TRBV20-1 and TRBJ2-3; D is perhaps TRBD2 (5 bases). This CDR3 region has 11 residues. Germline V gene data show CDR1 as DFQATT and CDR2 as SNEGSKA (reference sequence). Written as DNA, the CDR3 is TGCAGTACTAGAGGCTCAGATACGCAGTATTTT. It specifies CSTRGSDTQYF.

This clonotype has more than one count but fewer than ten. CDR3 DNA: TGCGCCAGCAGCTTGGATGGACAGGGGACTGAAGCTTTCTTT. Amino acid sequence: CASSLDGQGTEAFF. The chain links TRBV5-1 to TRBJ1-1, with 9 bases that match TRBD1. The CDR3 runs 14 residues. V shed 0 bases, J shed 5 bases, and the junction held 2 bases outside the gene matches. Germline V gives CDR1 SGHRS, CDR2 YFSETQ.

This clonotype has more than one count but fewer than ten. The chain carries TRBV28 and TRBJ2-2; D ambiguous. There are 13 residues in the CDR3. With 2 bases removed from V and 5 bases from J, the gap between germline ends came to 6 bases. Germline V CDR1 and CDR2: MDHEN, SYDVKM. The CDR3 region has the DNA TGTGCCAGCAGTTTACAGCAGACCGGGGAGCTGTTTTTT. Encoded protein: CASSLQQTGELFF.

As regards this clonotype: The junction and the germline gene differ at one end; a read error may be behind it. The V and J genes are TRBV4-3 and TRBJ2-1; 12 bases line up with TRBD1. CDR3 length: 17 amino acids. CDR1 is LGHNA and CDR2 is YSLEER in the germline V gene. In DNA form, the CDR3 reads TGCGCCAGCAGCCAAGGCTTACGGGACAGGGGGCAAGGAGAGCAGATCTTC. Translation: CASSQGLRDRGQGEQIF.

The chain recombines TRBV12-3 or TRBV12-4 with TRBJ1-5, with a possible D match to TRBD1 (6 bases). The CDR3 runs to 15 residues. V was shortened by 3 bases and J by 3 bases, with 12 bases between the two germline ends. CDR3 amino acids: CASSFRGSLNQPQHF. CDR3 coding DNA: TGTGCCAGCAGTTTCAGGGGATCACTCAATCAGCCCCAGCATTTT.

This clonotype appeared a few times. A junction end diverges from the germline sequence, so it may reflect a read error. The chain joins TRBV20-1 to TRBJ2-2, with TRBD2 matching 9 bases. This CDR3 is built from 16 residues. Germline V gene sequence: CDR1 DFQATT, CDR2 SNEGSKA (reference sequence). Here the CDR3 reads CCASLSGGYNTGELFF. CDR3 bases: TGCTGTGCATCCCTTAGCGGGGGTTATAACACCGGGGAGCTGTTTTTT.

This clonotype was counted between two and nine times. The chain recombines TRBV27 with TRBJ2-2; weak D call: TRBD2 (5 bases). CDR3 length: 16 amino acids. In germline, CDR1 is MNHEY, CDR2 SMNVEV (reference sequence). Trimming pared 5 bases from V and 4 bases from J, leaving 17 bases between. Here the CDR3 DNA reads TGTGCCAGCAGTCTACTTACAGCGGACGGCACCGGGGAGCTGTTTTTT. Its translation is CASSLLTADGTGELFF.

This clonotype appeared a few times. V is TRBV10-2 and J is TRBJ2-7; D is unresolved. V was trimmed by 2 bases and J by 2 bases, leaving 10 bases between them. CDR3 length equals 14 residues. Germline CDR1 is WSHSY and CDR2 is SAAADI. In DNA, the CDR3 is TGCGCCAGCAGTGAGAGTGTATCCCCCTACGAGCAGTACTTC. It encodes CASSESVSPYEQYF.

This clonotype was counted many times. Written as DNA, the CDR3 is TGTGCCAGCAGCCGGACAGGGGATAATGAAAAACTGTTTTTT. Translation: CASSRTGDNEKLFF. The genes are TRBV9 and TRBJ1-4; 9 nucleotides agree with TRBD1. Looked up from germline, CDR1 is SGDLS and CDR2 is YYNGEE. The CDR3 is 14 residues long. With 4 bases clipped from V and 4 bases from J, the junction kept 2 bases outside the gene matches. Supplemented by reference TRBV9 and TRBJ1-4, the full variable domain reads DSGVTQTPKHLITATGQRVTLRCSPRSGDLSVYWYQQSLDQGLQFLIQYYNGEERAKGNILERFSAQQFPDLHSELNLSSLELGDSALYFCASSRTGDNEKLFFGSGTQLSVL.

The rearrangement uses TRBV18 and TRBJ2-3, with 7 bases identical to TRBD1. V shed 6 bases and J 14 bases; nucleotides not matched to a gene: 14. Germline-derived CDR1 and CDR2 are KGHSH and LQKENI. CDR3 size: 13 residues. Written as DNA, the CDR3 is TGTGCCAGCTCGCCCCTACCGGGACAGCTGCCGTATTTT. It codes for CASSPLPGQLPYF.

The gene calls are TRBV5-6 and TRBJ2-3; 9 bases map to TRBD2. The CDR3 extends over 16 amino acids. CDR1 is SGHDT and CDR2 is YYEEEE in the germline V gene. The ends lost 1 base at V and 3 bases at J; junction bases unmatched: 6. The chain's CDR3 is CASSLSPSGVTDTQYF. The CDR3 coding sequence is TGTGCCAGCAGCTTGTCCCCTAGCGGGGTAACAGATACGCAGTATTTT.

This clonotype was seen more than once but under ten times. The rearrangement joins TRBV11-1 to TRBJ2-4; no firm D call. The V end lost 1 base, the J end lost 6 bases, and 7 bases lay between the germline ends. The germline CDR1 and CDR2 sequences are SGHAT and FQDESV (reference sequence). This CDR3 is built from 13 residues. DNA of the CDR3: TGTGCCAGCAGCTTAGAAGTGGGAAACATTCAGTACTTC. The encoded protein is CASSLEVGNIQYF.

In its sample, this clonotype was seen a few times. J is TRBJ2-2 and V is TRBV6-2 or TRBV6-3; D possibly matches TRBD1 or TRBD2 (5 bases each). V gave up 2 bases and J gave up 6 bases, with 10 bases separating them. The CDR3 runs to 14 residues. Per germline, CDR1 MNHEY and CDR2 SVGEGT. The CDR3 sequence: CASSYTRGPGELFF. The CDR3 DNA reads TGTGCCAGCAGTTACACCCGGGGCCCCGGGGAGCTGTTTTTT.

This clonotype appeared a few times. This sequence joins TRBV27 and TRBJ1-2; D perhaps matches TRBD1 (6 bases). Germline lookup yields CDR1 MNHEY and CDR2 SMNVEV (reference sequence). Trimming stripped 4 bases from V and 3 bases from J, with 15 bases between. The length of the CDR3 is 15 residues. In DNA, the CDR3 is TGTGCCAGCAGTTCTCCGGGACAAGGAGACTATGGCTACACCTTC. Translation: CASSSPGQGDYGYTF.

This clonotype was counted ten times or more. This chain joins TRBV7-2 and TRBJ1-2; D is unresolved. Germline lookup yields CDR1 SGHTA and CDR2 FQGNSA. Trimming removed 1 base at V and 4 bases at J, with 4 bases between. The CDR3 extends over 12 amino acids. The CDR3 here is CASSLGTYGYTF. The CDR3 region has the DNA TGTGCCAGCAGCTTAGGGACCTATGGCTACACCTTC.